One TCR beta chain is described in this entry. The sample originates from a study of blood T cell repertoires in COVID-19. Germline CDR1 is MNHEY and CDR2 is SMNVEV (reference sequence). V was clipped by 7 bases and J by 5 bases, with 14 bases between them. This CDR3 region has 14 residues. Profiling relied on immunoSEQ multiplex PCR, and the TCRdb table lists in-frame clones only, not all of them. The table includes 40,000 to 65,000 clones, approximately 84% detected once. Sequencing used peripheral blood. The chain is built from TRBV27 and TRBJ2-2; no firm D call. The clonotype was recovered from a human donor in a cohort sampled during active COVID-19. The CDR3 spells CASTPTTSTGELFF. The CDR3 DNA reads TGTGCCAGCACTCCAACAACAAGTACCGGGGAGCTGTTTTTT.